This T cell receptor (beta chain) appears in the sequencing data of a study of blood T cell repertoires in COVID-19 (dated by TCRdb to 2018 to 2021). A note on the overall study: Samples from collaborators originated in the United States, Italy and Spain and spanned both the acute and convalescent phases of COVID-19. Sample metadata almost always included a de-identified subject ID, COVID-19 status, age in years and sex. The samples were drawn from the first 160 participants of the ongoing ImmuneRACE study and from some 1,300 subjects provided by 6 global collaborators. The repertoires were released in a freely available public database intended as a resource for research on the immune response to SARS-CoV-2. Where available, HLA class I and class II types were taken from metadata supplied by the sample provider and were not determined by assay-based typing. Deeply sampled blood TCRbeta repertoires from subjects exposed to, actively infected with, or recovered from COVID-19 were included in the dataset. The prospective study material was composed of cDNA or gDNA derived from T cells, B-cell-depleted T cells, or PBMCs. Overall results and qualifications from the work: How much clinical and demographic metadata was included differed by source and by participant, and the metadata was provided uncurated.

In the case of this clone: Its antigen has not been determined. No clone much larger than this one lies a single base away; base qualities are absent.

TCRbeta CDR3 regions were amplified from genomic DNA using the immunoSEQ Assay, a bias-controlled multiplex PCR. The published analysis was carried out like this. The number of nucleated cells in each sample was estimated from the amplification of reference gene primers within the assay. To quantify the absolute abundance of each unique TCRbeta CDR3 rearrangement, sequence reads were collapsed and filtered. For each sample, productive Simpson clonality was calculated as the square root of Simpson's diversity index across productive rearrangements. TCRdb carries this immuneACCESS record with in-frame sequences only. Its versions omit some clonotypes, under half of them owing to an unresolved V gene in the studies checked, with the rest unexplained. That table gives V, J and clone size, and the DNA gave D and trimming. The sample table records some 270,000 clones; roughly 81% of these occur just once. The biggest ten clones account for less than 8.5% of the sample.

The germline V gene sets CDR1 to ENHRY and CDR2 to SYGVKD. V was cut back by 0 bases and J by 11 bases, leaving a gap of 14 bases between them. The CDR3 contains 14 residues, cysteine and phenylalanine counted. CDR3 DNA is the only sequence kept; it has 42 bases, read in frame from the first base. Participants in the prospective study were aged about 18 to 95 years, lived in 20 to 30 United States geographic areas, and enrolled through a virtual design. Cohort assignment in the prospective study relied on participant-reported clinical history from a screening survey and a study questionnaire. Exposed participants had been in contact, within 2 weeks of entering the study, with a person who had a PCR-confirmed or clinician-diagnosed case of COVID-19. In the prospective study, mobile phlebotomists collected whole blood, serum and a nasopharyngeal or oropharyngeal swab from each participant. Over a 2-month period, participants in the prospective study had the option of providing additional blood draws and questionnaires. Before DNA extraction, prospective study blood samples were shipped either frozen or at room temperature.

This chain is built from TRBV10-3 and TRBJ2-4; the D gene is possibly TRBD2, with 6 bases matching. This TCR was recovered from a woman aged 45 to 65 who had been exposed to COVID-19. The material sequenced was PBMCs or T cells enriched from blood (not recorded which). Here the CDR3 is given as CAISESGRRDVQYF. The DNA reads as follows: TGTGCCATCAGTGAGTCAGGGAGGAGAGACGTTCAGTACTTC.